The 6 T cell receptor beta chains presented below share a single source sample, sequenced in a study of T cells in Graves' hyperthyroidism and ophthalmopathy. RNA transcripts provided the source from which TCR beta CDR3 regions were amplified. The HTBI primer set served for first-round RT-PCR of the TCR CDR3. TCRdb called the multiplex PCR reads again in MiXCR, with one record for every CDR3 protein. The data contain a few hundred thousand distinct CDR3 sequences, more than 15% of them singletons. The source material was blood. These receptors all come from a woman under 30 with Graves' ophthalmopathy.

The CDR3 sequence: CATSEAGISGELFF. CDR3 coding DNA: TGTGCCACCAGTGAGGCAGGGATTTCCGGGGAGCTGTTTTTT. The gene calls are TRBV24-1 and TRBJ2-2; a weak D match, TRBD1 (5 bases). Germline values: CDR1 KGHDR, CDR2 SFDVKD. Trimming removed 4 bases at V and 6 bases at J, with 11 bases between. The CDR3 consists of 14 residues.

This clonotype was observed many times. The rearrangement uses TRBV18 and TRBJ1-5, with a possible D match to TRBD1 (6 bases). Germline CDR1 reads KGHSH; CDR2 reads LQKENI. V lost 6 bases to trimming and J lost 6 bases, with 15 bases between them. This CDR3 spans 14 amino acids. CDR3 protein: CASSAGEGGQPQHF. The CDR3 bases are TGTGCCAGCTCGGCAGGGGAGGGCGGTCAGCCCCAGCATTTT.

The CDR3 sequence is CASKEPQETQYF. In DNA form, the CDR3 reads TGTGCCAGCAAGGAGCCTCAAGAGACCCAGTACTTC. The rearrangement uses TRBV6-1 and TRBJ2-5, with no clear D. Germline V gives CDR1 MNHNS, CDR2 SASEGT. The germline V and J ends were trimmed by 7 bases and 2 bases, with 8 bases remaining between them. CDR3 length: 12 residues.

This clonotype was seen more than once but under ten times. This chain uses TRBV5-8 with TRBJ1-5; the D gene is possibly TRBD1 (6 bases). The CDR3 sequence is 16 residues long. CDR1 and CDR2 (germline): SGHTS, YDEGEE. V lost 3 bases and J lost 0, with 13 bases in between. The CDR3 DNA follows: TGTGCCAGCAGCTCACAGGGATCCGATAGCAATCAGCCCCAGCATTTT. Its protein product is CASSSQGSDSNQPQHF.

The V and J genes are TRBV29-1 and TRBJ2-3; 9 bases agree with TRBD2. Germline CDR1 SQVTM, CDR2 ANQGSEA. The length of the CDR3 is 18 residues. Trimming cost V 0 bases and J 2 bases; bases outside gene matches: 12. The CDR3 DNA is TGCAGCGTTGAAGATACTACGTGGCTAGCGGGAACCACAGATACGCAGTATTTT. It specifies CSVEDTTWLAGTTDTQYF.

This clonotype has more than one count but fewer than ten. The V gene is TRBV12-3 or TRBV12-4, the J gene TRBJ1-6; D is uncertain. The CDR3 extends over 14 amino acids. V lost 0 bases to trimming and J lost 10 bases, with 10 bases between them. CDR3 protein: CASSLAARSSPLHF. Here the CDR3 DNA reads TGTGCCAGCAGTTTAGCGGCCAGGTCATCACCCCTCCACTTT.